Listed below are T cell receptor beta chains from one sample, sequenced in a study of cytomegalovirus exposure and HLA in healthy donors. Generated by immunoSEQ multiplex PCR, the TCRdb table keeps only in-frame clones and is missing some. The sample lists roughly 200,000 clones; 77% were seen once. Sequencing was performed on PBMCs. All receptors derive from a woman aged 55 to 70 in good health and CMV-seropositive. The CDR3 runs from the conserved cysteine through the conserved F or W. The D gene is left open where the match is weak. Size tells how often a clone was seen (once, few, many) or the class of an expanded clone, and some rows leave it out.

cdr3_aa cdr3_nt d_call j_call clone_size v_call
CASSSYPGGTEAFF TGTGCCAGCAGCTCCTATCCGGGGGGCACTGAAGCTTTCTTT . TRBJ1-1 . TRBV7-3
CASRDTGDTEAFF TGTGCCAGCAGGGACACGGGGGACACTGAAGCTTTCTTT . TRBJ1-1 . TRBV28
CASSRLAMAGGPDTQYF TGTGCCAGCAGCCGGCTCGCTATGGCGGGGGGGCCAGATACGCAGTATTTT TRBD2 TRBJ2-3 . TRBV7-9
CASSYGTGLEEQYF TGTGCCAGCAGTTACGGGACAGGGCTCGAAGAGCAGTACTTC TRBD1 TRBJ2-7 . TRBV6-5
CASSRAGYGYTF TGTGCCAGCAGTCGGGCGGGCTATGGCTACACCTTC . TRBJ1-2 few TRBV6-1
CASSLEGGHTKVYF TGTGCCAGCAGCTTAGAAGGCGGCCATACGAAAGTCTACTTC . TRBJ2-7 . TRBV11-2
CASSQDRGSTDTQYF TGTGCCAGCAGCCAAGATCGGGGGAGCACAGATACGCAGTATTTT . TRBJ2-3 . TRBV14
CASSPSQGKLFF TGTGCCAGCAGTCCGTCTCAGGGGAAACTGTTTTTT . TRBJ1-4 . TRBV28
CASSEAQGSNQPQHF TGTGCCAGCAGTGAAGCCCAGGGTAGCAATCAGCCCCAGCATTTT . TRBJ1-5 few TRBV2
CASSLGQHTDTQYF TGTGCCAGCAGCTTAGGACAGCACACAGATACGCAGTATTTT . TRBJ2-3 few TRBV7-2
CASSWAGGRSSYEQYF TGCGCCAGCAGCTGGGCCGGCGGGAGGAGCTCCTACGAGCAGTACTTC TRBD2 TRBJ2-7 . TRBV5-1
CASRTIANTGELFF TGCGCCAGCAGGACAATTGCCAACACCGGGGAGCTGTTTTTT . TRBJ2-2 . TRBV5-1
CASSLDRVLDTQYF TGTGCCAGCAGCTTAGACAGGGTGTTGGATACGCAGTATTTT . TRBJ2-3 . TRBV11-2
CASRPRGVGEAFF TGTGCCAGCAGACCACGGGGGGTTGGTGAAGCTTTCTTT . TRBJ1-1 once TRBV25-1
CASSLEARGEQYF TGTGCCAGCAGCTTAGAGGCTCGAGGCGAGCAGTACTTC . TRBJ2-7 . TRBV7-2
CASSLTGEETQYF TGTGCCAGCAGCTTAACGGGGGAGGAGACCCAGTACTTC . TRBJ2-5 few TRBV7-2
CASSVPRLAGETQYF TGTGCCAGCAGCGTCCCGAGACTAGCGGGGGAGACCCAGTACTTC TRBD2 TRBJ2-5 . TRBV5-4
CASSEALAGAYNEQFF TGTGCCAGCAGTGAAGCGCTAGCGGGGGCCTACAATGAGCAGTTCTTC TRBD2 TRBJ2-1 . TRBV6-1
CSSREGGTEAFF TGCAGCTCCAGGGAGGGAGGCACTGAAGCTTTCTTT . TRBJ1-1 . TRBV29-1
CASSIGELLNQPQHF TGTGCCAGTAGTATAGGGGAGCTTCTCAATCAGCCCCAGCATTTT . TRBJ1-5 . TRBV19
CASSMGHPGRSGANVLTF TGTGCCAGTAGTATGGGGCACCCAGGTCGCTCTGGGGCCAACGTCCTGACTTTC . TRBJ2-6 . TRBV19
CASSAREGYEQYF TGTGCCAGCAGCGCAAGGGAGGGTTACGAGCAGTACTTC TRBD2 TRBJ2-7 few TRBV9
CASSLGRGRPAGNQPQHF TGTGCCAGCAGCTTAGGGAGGGGACGGCCTGCGGGCAATCAGCCCCAGCATTTT . TRBJ1-5 . TRBV11-2
CASSWNRVRANEKLFF TGTGCCAGCAGTTGGAACAGGGTTCGGGCTAATGAAAAACTGTTTTTT . TRBJ1-4 . TRBV6-5
CASSLDRGRQTQYF TGTGCCAGCAGCTTAGACAGGGGTAGACAGACCCAGTACTTC TRBD1 TRBJ2-5 . TRBV7-2
CASSLETGAEEKLFF TGTGCCAGCAGTTTAGAGACAGGGGCGGAGGAAAAACTGTTTTTT TRBD1 TRBJ1-4 . TRBV6-1
CASSPLGQGAAGNTIYF TGTGCCAGCTCACCCCTCGGACAGGGGGCAGCTGGAAACACCATATATTTT TRBD1 TRBJ1-3 few TRBV18
CASSLDGAATGSSPLHF TGCGCCAGCAGCCTCGATGGGGCTGCCACAGGGTCTTCACCCCTCCACTTT . TRBJ1-6 . TRBV4-1
CASSSDRNKQYF TGTGCCAGCAGCTCGGACAGGAATAAGCAGTACTTC TRBD1 TRBJ2-7 . TRBV7-3
CASSTGQGATYNYGYTF TGTGCCAGTAGTACCGGACAGGGGGCGACTTACAACTATGGCTACACCTTC TRBD1 TRBJ1-2 . TRBV19
CASSRGQGVPGELFF TGTGCCAGCAGCCGGGGACAGGGGGTTCCCGGGGAGCTGTTTTTT TRBD1 TRBJ2-2 . TRBV28
CASRGQGKQPQHF TGTGCCAGTAGGGGACAGGGGAAACAGCCCCAGCATTTT TRBD1 TRBJ1-5 . TRBV6-1
CASSLVLAGGLDTQYF TGTGCCAGCAGCTTAGTTCTAGCGGGGGGTTTGGATACGCAGTATTTT TRBD2 TRBJ2-3 . TRBV7-9
CAGTGVIDGAFF TGTGCGGGGACAGGGGTGATCGATGGGGCTTTCTTT TRBD1 TRBJ1-1 . TRBV30
CAAGDRTDTQYF TGTGCTGCAGGGGATAGGACAGATACGCAGTATTTT . TRBJ2-3 . TRBV18
CASSEGRGRRGDTQYF TGTGCCAGCAGTGAAGGAAGGGGACGGAGGGGTGATACGCAGTATTTT . TRBJ2-3 . TRBV6-1
CASKGGLAGRTYNEQFF TGTGCCAGTAAGGGGGGACTAGCGGGGAGGACCTACAATGAGCAGTTCTTC TRBD2 TRBJ2-1 few TRBV19
CASSLRTGDEKLFF TGTGCCAGCAGCTTACGGACAGGGGATGAAAAACTGTTTTTT TRBD1 TRBJ1-4 . TRBV7-9
CASSSGGEQYF TGTGCCAGCTCATCAGGGGGCGAGCAGTACTTC TRBD1 TRBJ2-7 . TRBV18
CASSLQGKTYEQYF TGCGCCAGCTCATTACAGGGGAAAACCTACGAGCAGTACTTC TRBD1 TRBJ2-7 . TRBV5-1
CASSLTEIYGYTF TGTGCCAGCAGCCTGACGGAGATCTATGGCTACACCTTC . TRBJ1-2 . TRBV7-2
CASSFGINSYEQYF TGTGCCAGCAGCTTCGGGATTAACTCCTACGAGCAGTACTTC . TRBJ2-7 . TRBV7-9